This entry lists 7 T cell receptor beta chains sequenced from one sample in a study of T cells in Graves' hyperthyroidism and ophthalmopathy. The TCR beta CDR3 regions underwent amplification using RNA transcripts as the source. RT-PCR in the first round (using the HTBI primer set) targeted the TCR CDR3. A single record per CDR3 protein comes from TCRdb applying MiXCR to the multiplex PCR reads. The table shows more than 45,000 distinct CDR3 sequences, with roughly 52% occurring only once. Sequencing was performed on blood. The receptor source for this set is a woman in her 30s with Graves' ophthalmopathy.

The rearrangement uses TRBV21-1 and TRBJ2-5; the D segment call TRBD2 is taken from the table without a DNA check. TRBV21-1 counts as a pseudogene. The CDR3 has 14 residues. CDR3 sequence: CASSPRRGGETQYF. Written as DNA, the CDR3 is TGTGCCAGCAGCCCCCGCCGGGGGGGAGAGACCCAGTACTTC.

Comment on this clonotype: Possible read error: a much larger clone is one base away. The CDR3 loop reads CASSLLSGIRYKQYF. In DNA form, the CDR3 reads TGTGCCAGCAGTTTATTGAGCGGGATAAGGTACAAGCAGTACTTC. This rearrangement joins TRBV27 to TRBJ2-7; 7 nucleotides line up with TRBD2. Germline values: CDR1 MNHEY, CDR2 SMNVEV (reference sequence). V lost 1 base and J lost 8; bases outside the gene matches: 11. The CDR3 runs 15 residues.

Of note for this clonotype: It is unclear where the CDR3 begins or ends on the DNA, so no DNA is shown, and the CDR3 is as TCRdb lists it. The chain recombines TRBV25-1 with TRBJ2-1; the table's D call, TRBD1, was not checked against the DNA. CDR1 is MGHDK and CDR2 is SYGVNS in the germline V gene. The CDR3 spans 18 amino acids, including both terminal residues. CDR3 protein: CASSIYLCSVDRVSEQFF.

In its sample, this clonotype was seen many times. CDR3 sequence (DNA): TGTGCCAGCAGCCCGAGACCGGTGGCTGGGGCCAACGTCCTGACTTTC. This sequence encodes CASSPRPVAGANVLTF. V usage is TRBV6-5 and J usage is TRBJ2-6; D is undetermined. The CDR3 is made up of 16 amino acids. Germline CDR1 MNHEY, CDR2 SVGAGI. Between the trimmed V and J ends, which lost 6 bases and 2 bases, there was a span of 14 bases.

This clonotype showed up many times. The CDR3 DNA reads as TGTGCCAGCAGCATTGGGTGGGCAGGGGGCGGTGAGCAGTTCTTC. Protein sequence: CASSIGWAGGGEQFF. The J gene is TRBJ2-1, the V gene TRBV7-9, with 8 positions matching TRBD1. CDR1 and CDR2 (germline): SEHNR, FQNEAQ (reference sequence). Trimming cost V 5 bases and J 9 bases; bases outside gene matches: 12. The CDR3 is 15 amino acids.

This clonotype was counted a few times. This chain links TRBV28 with TRBJ1-2; D is undetermined. The ends were cut back, 6 bases at V and 5 bases at J, with 13 bases in the middle. In germline, CDR1 is MDHEN, CDR2 SYDVKM. CDR3 length: 13 amino acids. DNA of the CDR3: TGTGCCAGCAGCCCGACACCCGTATATGGCTACACCTTC. Its protein product is CASSPTPVYGYTF.

The rearrangement joins TRBV9 to TRBJ1-4; tentatively, D is TRBD1 (6 bases). Germline V gene data show CDR1 as SGDLS and CDR2 as YYNGEE. Trimming removed 0 bases from V and 7 bases from J, with 19 bases in between. This CDR3 contains 17 residues. As DNA, the CDR3 is TGTGCCAGCAGCGTAGTAGGAGGGGGGCAGGGAGGTGAAAAACTGTTTTTT. Translated: CASSVVGGGQGGEKLFF.